Each of the 8 T cell receptor beta chains below was sequenced from the same sample in a study of blood T cell repertoires in COVID-19. Sequenced by immunoSEQ multiplex PCR; TCRdb stores in-frame clones only, minus some. The profile shows tens of thousands of clones, 90% of them singletons. The source material was peripheral blood. The receptor set was obtained from a man over 45 with acute or convalescent COVID-19.

This chain uses TRBV30 with TRBJ1-6; D is unresolved. Germline CDR1 GTSNPN, CDR2 SVGIG (reference sequence). The CDR3 contains 13 residues. The ends were cut back, 2 bases at V and 9 bases at J, with 11 bases in the middle. CDR3: CAWSPGVGSPLHF. For the CDR3, the DNA is TGTGCCTGGAGTCCGGGAGTGGGTTCACCCCTCCACTTT.

The chain recombines TRBV6-5 with TRBJ1-1; D is uncertain. This CDR3 comprises 16 residues. The germline CDR1 and CDR2 sequences are MNHEY and SVGAGI. V was shortened by 4 bases and J by 1 base, with 16 bases between the two germline ends. Written as DNA, the CDR3 is TGTGCCAGCAGTTTACGACTCCGGCAGAAGAACACTGAAGCTTTCTTT. This codes for CASSLRLRQKNTEAFF.

The chain employs TRBV7-2 and TRBJ2-1; tentatively, D is TRBD2 (5 bases). This CDR3 is built from 12 residues. Between the trimmed V and J ends, which lost 2 bases and 8 bases, there was a span of 7 bases. The germline V gene encodes CDR1 SGHTA and CDR2 FQGNSA. This CDR3 reads CASSLRGYEQFF. CDR3 bases: TGTGCCAGCAGCTTACGAGGGTATGAGCAGTTCTTC.

The chain has TRBV12-5 and TRBJ2-5, with TRBD2 identical over 12 bases. The CDR3 totals 16 residues. In germline, CDR1 is LGHNT, CDR2 FRNRAP. V was pared by 5 bases and J by 2 bases, with 6 bases of the junction left unmatched. CDR3 sequence: CASGLRLAGEQETQYF. The DNA for the CDR3 is TGTGCTAGTGGTCTTAGACTAGCGGGAGAACAAGAGACCCAGTACTTC.

CDR3 sequence: CASSQVGRVPDTQYF. The CDR3 nucleotides are TGTGCCAGCAGCCAAGTGGGCAGGGTCCCAGATACGCAGTATTTT. This chain joins TRBV14 and TRBJ2-3, with D perhaps TRBD1 (5 bases). The germline CDR1 and CDR2 sequences are SGHDN and FVKESK. V was shortened by 1 base and J by 4 bases, with 12 bases between the two germline ends. The CDR3 loop spans 15 amino acids.

This clone was seen once. V usage is TRBV12-3 or TRBV12-4 and J usage is TRBJ1-1; 7 nucleotides line up with TRBD1. The J segment lost 1 base and the V segment lost 11 bases, leaving 7 bases of the junction unmatched. The CDR3 runs 13 residues. The CDR3 DNA reads as TGTGCCGGTAGAAGGACAGGGAACACTGAAGCTTTCTTT. Translated, it gives CAGRRTGNTEAFF.

The rearrangement links TRBV2 to TRBJ2-5; D is perhaps TRBD2 (7 bases). Germline-derived CDR1 and CDR2 are SNHLY and FYNNEI. Trimming stripped 6 bases from V and 5 bases from J, with 19 bases between. This CDR3 has 15 residues. The CDR3 DNA sequence: TGTGCCAGCAGGGGGAGGGGGAACGTCGAGGAGACCCAGTACTTC. Translating it yields CASRGRGNVEETQYF.

This chain uses TRBV7-6 with TRBJ2-5; the match to TRBD2 covers 12 bases. CDR1 SGHVS and CDR2 FNYEAQ come from the germline V gene. The V gene end was trimmed by 1 base and the J gene end by 6 bases; junction bases not matched to a gene: 9. The length of the CDR3 is 17 residues. CDR3 sequence reads: CASSLELAGGIPKTQYF. The CDR3 region has the DNA TGTGCCAGCAGCTTAGAACTAGCGGGAGGAATTCCGAAGACCCAGTACTTC.